Presented here are 31 T cell receptor beta chains from one specimen sequenced in a study of Graves' ophthalmopathy and Graves' hyperthyroidism. Amplification of TCR beta CDR3 regions used RNA transcripts. HTBI-primed first-round RT-PCR preceded second-round multiplex PCR. MiXCR was run by TCRdb on the multiplex PCR reads, yielding one entry per CDR3 protein. The sample holds a few hundred thousand distinct CDR3 sequences; under 40% are singletons and the top ten take 3.5% to 4.5%. Sequenced input: peripheral blood or thyroid tissue (not recorded which). The receptors here all came from an adult man with Graves' hyperthyroidism.

The gene calls are TRBV9 and TRBJ1-6; D ambiguous. Germline loops: CDR1 SGDLS, CDR2 YYNGEE. This CDR3 spans 15 amino acids. V gave up 0 bases and J gave up 6 bases, with 10 bases separating them. The DNA for the CDR3 is TGTGCCAGCAGCGTAGGAACGATGACTAATTCACCCCTCCACTTT. It codes for CASSVGTMTNSPLHF.

CDR3 in amino acids: CASSRGDRGRVMDGYTF. In DNA form, the CDR3 reads TGTGCCAGCAGCCGAGGAGACAGGGGGCGCGTCATGGATGGCTACACCTTC. The genes are TRBV7-6 and TRBJ1-2; TRBD1 matches at 10 bases. V was clipped by 5 bases and J by 6 bases; unmatched bases: 15. The CDR3 totals 17 residues. CDR1 and CDR2 (germline): SGHVS, FNYEAQ.

This rearrangement joins TRBV7-8 to TRBJ1-4; D may be TRBD1 (5 bases). This CDR3 has 15 residues. CDR1 is SGHVS, CDR2 FQNEAQ, per germline. Trimming took off 5 bases at V and 5 bases at J, with 15 bases between the two ends. The CDR3 DNA reads TGTGCCAGCAGCCTTGGGACGGTCAAAAATGAAAAACTGTTTTTT. Translated: CASSLGTVKNEKLFF.

This sequence joins TRBV3-1 and TRBJ2-7; the D gene is possibly TRBD2 (5 bases). V was cut by 2 bases and J by 0 bases, with 8 bases left in between. Germline CDR1 is LGHDT and CDR2 is YNNKEL (reference sequence). The CDR3 sequence is 14 residues long. The CDR3 DNA follows: TGTGCCAGCAGCCAAAACGGGAACTCCTACGAGCAGTACTTC. The encoded protein is CASSQNGNSYEQYF.

The chain is built from TRBV20-1 and TRBJ1-2, with D maybe TRBD1 (5 bases). The CDR3 covers 13 residues. Germline-derived CDR1 and CDR2 are DFQATT and SNEGSKA (reference sequence). V was clipped by 1 base and J by 4 bases, with 10 bases between them. Here the CDR3 DNA reads TGCAGTGCTAGAGGGGGGTTGAGCTATGGCTACACCTTC. Translated: CSARGGLSYGYTF.

The sample holds many counts of this clonotype. The chain couples TRBV20-1 to TRBJ1-5; 11 bases fit TRBD1. CDR1 is DFQATT and CDR2 is SNEGSKA in the germline V gene (reference sequence). This CDR3 spans 14 amino acids. The CDR3 DNA reads TGCAGCCCATCGGGACAGGGGGTAAATCAGCCCCAGCATTTT. It encodes CSPSGQGVNQPQHF.

At least ten counts were recorded for this clonotype. CDR3 amino acids: CASSLDQGFSYGYTF. DNA for the CDR3: TGCGCCAGCAGCTTGGATCAGGGATTTAGCTATGGCTACACCTTC. The V and J genes are TRBV5-1 and TRBJ1-2; D is perhaps TRBD1 (5 bases). CDR1 and CDR2 (germline): SGHRS, YFSETQ. There are 15 residues in the CDR3. V was pared by 0 bases and J by 4 bases, with 13 bases between.

CDR3 nucleotides: TGTGCCAGCAGCGACAGGGACAGGGTATTCAATGAGCAGTTCTTC. This sequence encodes CASSDRDRVFNEQFF. This rearrangement joins TRBV25-1 to TRBJ2-5; TRBD1 matches at 9 bases. The last part of the DNA fits TRBJ2-1 better; the J call may be wrong. Germline V CDR1 and CDR2: MGHDK, SYGVNS. The CDR3 sequence is 15 residues long.

This clonotype was counted many times. The chain is built from TRBV12-3 or TRBV12-4 and TRBJ2-7; D is possibly TRBD2 (6 bases). Trimming removed 5 bases from V and 1 base from J, with 15 bases in between. The CDR3 contains 15 residues. The CDR3 region is CASSPSRGTSYEQYF. In nucleotides, the CDR3 is TGTGCCAGCAGTCCCTCTCGCGGGACTTCCTACGAGCAGTACTTC.

V gene TRBV7-6 combines with J gene TRBJ1-4; D is undetermined. This CDR3 is built from 14 residues. The V gene's germline CDR1 is SGHVS and CDR2 FNYEAQ. The V gene lost 9 bases and the J gene lost 6 bases, with 17 bases spanning the gap. The CDR3 sequence is CARRTSGVDEKLFF. CDR3 DNA: TGTGCCAGAAGGACTAGCGGGGTTGATGAAAAACTGTTTTTT.

This clonotype was detected only once. This may come from a read error, since a much larger clone is one base off. The chain is built from TRBV11-1 and TRBJ1-1; D is undetermined. Germline V gene data show CDR1 as SGHAT and CDR2 as FQDESV (reference sequence). The CDR3 has 15 residues. This chain's CDR3 is CASGLSVALSTEAFF. The DNA for the CDR3 is TGTGCCAGCGGCTTATCGGTCGCCCTCTCCACTGAAGCTTTCTTT.

As to this clonotype: Possible read error: a much larger clone is one base away. The V call is TRBV5-1, the J call TRBJ1-2; D unresolved. Germline CDR1 SGHRS, CDR2 YFSETQ. The CDR3 runs 12 residues. This chain's CDR3 is CAGSPGLKGYTF. Here the CDR3 DNA reads TGCGCCGGCAGCCCTGGACTAAAAGGCTACACCTTC.

This clonotype was seen only a few times. J is TRBJ2-5 and V is TRBV29-1; 7 bases match TRBD2. The CDR3 covers 12 residues. The ends lost 6 bases at V and 2 bases at J; junction bases unmatched: 3. Germline CDR1 SQVTM, CDR2 ANQGSEA. DNA of the CDR3: TGCAGCGTGGGGGGGTGGCAAGAGACCCAGTACTTC. Encoded protein: CSVGGWQETQYF. Using reference TRBV29-1 and TRBJ2-5 for the parts outside the CDR3, the full variable domain is SAVISQKPSRDICQRGTSLTIQCQVDSQVTMMFWYRQQPGQSLTLIATANQGSEATYESGFVIDKFPISRPNLTFSTLTVSNMSPEDSSIYLCSVGGWQETQYFGPGTRLLVL.

In this sample, this clonotype turned up many times. The V call is TRBV11-2, the J call TRBJ1-1, with D possibly TRBD1 on 5 matching bases. Trimming stripped 2 bases from V and 5 bases from J, with 15 bases between. Germline assignment: CDR1 SGHAT and CDR2 FQNNGV. The CDR3 has 15 amino acids. The CDR3 here is CASSLHPRVGTEAFF. The CDR3 region has the DNA TGTGCCAGCAGCTTACATCCCAGGGTTGGTACTGAAGCTTTCTTT. Combining the CDR3 with reference TRBV11-2 and TRBJ1-1 gives the whole variable domain EAGVAQSPRYKIIEKRQSVAFWCNPISGHATLYWYQQILGQGPKLLIQFQNNGVVDDSQLPKDRFSAERLKGVDSTLKIQPAKLEDSAVYLCASSLHPRVGTEAFFGQGTRLTVV.

This clonotype was detected only a few times. This sequence joins TRBV12-3 or TRBV12-4 and TRBJ1-1; D gene ambiguous. This CDR3 is built from 13 residues. V shed 6 bases and J shed 4 bases, with 12 bases lying between them. The CDR3: CASRTVTSTEAFF. The CDR3 DNA reads TGTGCCAGCAGGACCGTTACGAGCACTGAAGCTTTCTTT.

This clonotype was found a few times. V and J are TRBV10-3 and TRBJ2-3; D is undetermined. Trimming removed 9 bases at V and 4 bases at J, with 14 bases between. Germline V gene data show CDR1 as ENHRY and CDR2 as SYGVKD. This CDR3 spans 13 amino acids. In DNA form, the CDR3 reads TGTGCCATTGGTTTGGAAAGGGCAGATACGCAGTATTTT. It is translated as CAIGLERADTQYF.

This clonotype was seen a handful of times. The rearrangement uses TRBV7-2 and TRBJ2-7, with D perhaps matching TRBD1 (5 bases). This CDR3 has 15 amino acids. Germline values: CDR1 SGHTA, CDR2 FQGNSA. Trimming removed 0 bases at V and 2 bases at J, with 11 bases between. CDR3 amino acids: CASSLAGASTYEQYF. The CDR3 DNA follows: TGTGCCAGCAGCTTAGCAGGGGCTTCAACCTACGAGCAGTACTTC.

The J gene is TRBJ2-5, the V gene TRBV20-1; TRBD2 is a possible D gene (5 bases). Germline CDR1 reads DFQATT; CDR2 reads SNEGSKA (reference sequence). With 6 bases removed from V and 5 bases from J, the gap between germline ends came to 19 bases. This CDR3 has 14 amino acids. Here the CDR3 DNA reads TGCAGTGCCAGCAGCGCCAACCCGGGGGAGACCCAGTACTTC. Translating gives CSASSANPGETQYF.

In its sample, this clonotype was seen a few times. A much bigger clone sits one base away, suggesting this may be a read error. The chain is built from TRBV12-3 or TRBV12-4 and TRBJ1-5; tentatively, D is TRBD1 (6 bases). This CDR3 spans 12 amino acids. Trimming took 6 bases from V and 5 from J, leaving 8 bases between them. The CDR3 DNA reads as TGTGCCAGCAGATCAGGGGATCAGCCCCAGCATTTT. This codes for CASRSGDQPQHF.

This clonotype was seen ten or more times. The chain uses TRBV5-4 and TRBJ1-1; 7 bases map to TRBD1. In germline, CDR1 is SGHNT, CDR2 YYREEE (reference sequence). J was trimmed by 1 base and V by 2 bases; bases with no gene match: 5. This CDR3 has 15 amino acids. The CDR3 loop reads CASSFRQGTNTEAFF. In DNA, the CDR3 is TGTGCCAGCAGCTTCCGACAGGGAACGAACACTGAAGCTTTCTTT.

This clonotype was observed a handful of times. The chain links TRBV6-5 to TRBJ1-2, with no clear D. V lost 6 bases to trimming and J lost 3 bases, with 11 bases between them. The CDR3 has 13 amino acids. The germline V gene encodes CDR1 MNHEY and CDR2 SVGAGI. DNA of the CDR3: TGTGCCAGCAGGGCTAGCAGTTACTATGGCTACACCTTC. This gives the protein CASRASSYYGYTF.

This clonotype was counted many times. The chain uses TRBV7-6 and TRBJ2-2, with D uncertain. CDR1 and CDR2 from the germline V gene are SGHVS and FNYEAQ. V lost 3 bases and J lost 0, with 5 bases in between. The CDR3 is 14 residues long. CDR3 region: CASSFSPNTGELFF. Written as DNA, the CDR3 is TGTGCCAGCAGCTTTTCCCCGAACACCGGGGAGCTGTTTTTT.

This clonotype was recorded many times. The rearrangement joins TRBV5-5 to TRBJ2-5; D is possibly TRBD1 (5 bases). Deletions cut 2 bases from V and 6 bases from J, with 8 bases between. The CDR3 is made up of 12 amino acids. Germline V gene sequence: CDR1 SGHKS, CDR2 YYEKEE (reference sequence). The CDR3 DNA reads TGTGCCAGCAGCTTCAAGGGGCAGACCCAGTACTTC. Protein: CASSFKGQTQYF.

Concerning this clonotype itself: This may be a read error: a much more frequent sequence differs by one nucleotide. The chain joins TRBV6-6 to TRBJ1-2, with D possibly being TRBD1 (5 bases). The CDR3 totals 17 residues. Germline V gene data show CDR1 as MNHNY and CDR2 as SVGAGI (reference sequence). CDR3 sequence: CASSEGDWAKGDYGHTF. CDR3 in DNA: TGTGCCAGCAGTGAAGGGGACTGGGCCAAGGGCGACTATGGCCACACCTTC.

Of note for this clonotype: Possible read error: a much larger clone is one base away. The J gene is TRBJ2-6, the V gene TRBV11-2; 9 nucleotides line up with TRBD1. The CDR3 covers 18 residues. Per the germline V gene, CDR1 is SGHAT and CDR2 is FQNNGV. The CDR3 DNA reads as TGTGCCAGCAGCCAACGGCCGGGACAGGGCAATGGGGACAACGTCCTGACTTTC. Protein: CASSQRPGQGNGDNVLTF.

This clonotype was seen repeatedly, ten times or more. V and J are TRBV5-6 and TRBJ2-7; TRBD1 is a possible D gene (5 bases). V dropped 6 bases and J dropped 3 bases, with 13 bases sitting between them. The CDR3 is made up of 13 amino acids. Germline assignment: CDR1 SGHDT and CDR2 YYEEEE. The CDR3 region is CASTLQDSYEQYF. The CDR3 coding sequence is TGTGCCAGCACTCTTCAAGACAGCTACGAGCAGTACTTC.

There are many counts of this clonotype. The chain carries TRBV12-3 or TRBV12-4 and TRBJ1-1; D is ambiguous. V was trimmed by 6 bases and J by 1 base, leaving 9 bases between them. The CDR3 has 13 amino acids. The CDR3, as DNA: TGTGCCAGCAGGAGGGTGGCGAACACTGAAGCTTTCTTT. Translated: CASRRVANTEAFF.

J is TRBJ2-5 and V is TRBV10-3; TRBD2 matches 13 bases. J was trimmed by 5 bases and V by 7 bases; bases with no gene match: 4. Germline V CDR1 and CDR2: ENHRY, SYGVKD. The CDR3 runs to 14 residues. CDR3 region: CAITGLAGVETQYF. CDR3 bases: TGTGCCATCACCGGACTAGCGGGAGTGGAGACCCAGTACTTC.

This clonotype was seen repeatedly, ten times or more. This rearrangement joins TRBV11-2 to TRBJ2-7, with a weak D call TRBD2 (6 bases). Germline CDR1 reads SGHAT; CDR2 reads FQNNGV. Trimming removed 5 bases from V and 4 bases from J, with 9 bases in between. This CDR3 has 12 residues. As DNA, the CDR3 is TGTGCCAGCAGCCACGGGGGATACGAGCAGTACTTC. As protein: CASSHGGYEQYF.

To note about this clonotype: One base away lies a much larger clone, so this may be a sequencing read error. V usage is TRBV5-4 and J usage is TRBJ2-7, with 9 bases identical to TRBD1. Germline lookup yields CDR1 SGHNT and CDR2 YYREEE (reference sequence). The CDR3 is 13 residues long. For the CDR3, the DNA is TGTGTCAGCAGGCCGGGACAGGGAAGCGAGCAGTACTTC. This encodes CVSRPGQGSEQYF.

This clonotype came up many times. V usage is TRBV12-3 or TRBV12-4 and J usage is TRBJ2-7; D possibly matches TRBD1 or TRBD2 (6 bases each). V lost 5 bases to trimming and J lost 7 bases, with 15 bases between them. This CDR3 has 13 amino acids. The DNA for the CDR3 is TGTGCCAGCAGTCCCTCGGGGGCAGGAGAGCAGTACTTC. It yields the protein CASSPSGAGEQYF.